Shown below are 4 T cell receptor beta chains from a single sample sequenced in a study of siplizumab effects on memory and regulatory T cells. The method was immunoSEQ multiplex PCR; TCRdb's version includes in-frame clones alone and lacks a portion of them. In the table there are several thousand clones, less than 75% of which are singletons. The sequencing input was effector memory CD8+ T cells sorted from blood. The subset: unstimulated CD8+ effector memory T cells. These receptors were obtained from a human donor in good health.

This clone is classed as medium-sized (0.01 to 0.1%). The rearrangement uses TRBV19 and TRBJ1-5; D call uncertain. Germline CDR1 is LNHDA and CDR2 is SQIVND (reference sequence). Trimming stripped 3 bases from V and 0 bases from J, with 12 bases between. The length of the CDR3 is 16 residues. The CDR3 spells CASSILDAHSNQPQHF. CDR3 nucleotides: TGTGCCAGTAGTATCCTGGACGCCCATAGCAATCAGCCCCAGCATTTT. Together with reference TRBV19 and TRBJ1-5, the CDR3 gives the full variable domain: DGGITQSPKYLFRKEGQNVTLSCEQNLNHDAMYWYRQDPGQGLRLIYYSQIVNDFQKGDIAEGYSVSREKKESFPLTVTSAQKNPTAFYLCASSILDAHSNQPQHFGDGTRLSIL.

This clone is labeled medium-sized (0.01 to 0.1%). The gene calls are TRBV6-1 and TRBJ2-7; D possibly uses TRBD1 or TRBD2 (6 bases each). The CDR3 runs 15 residues. The germline V gene has CDR1 MNHNS and CDR2 SASEGT. V lost 5 bases, J lost 0 bases, and 14 bases lay in between. The CDR3 DNA sequence: TGTGCCAGCAGTCCCGAAGGGGGGTCCTCCTACGAGCAGTACTTC. Translation gives CASSPEGGSSYEQYF.

This rearrangement joins TRBV12-5 to TRBJ1-1; D unresolved. CDR1 and CDR2 from the germline V gene are LGHNT and FRNRAP. The CDR3 consists of 13 residues. With 6 bases removed from V and 1 base from J, the gap between germline ends came to 9 bases. The CDR3 protein is CASGPSWNTEAFF. The CDR3 DNA sequence: TGTGCTAGTGGCCCGTCCTGGAACACTGAAGCTTTCTTT.

The genes are TRBV6-4 and TRBJ2-2; TRBD1 matches 11 bases. The CDR3 sequence is 17 residues long. The trim removed 0 bases at V and 4 bases at J, leaving 4 bases unmatched. In germline, CDR1 is MRHNA, CDR2 SNTAGT. As DNA, the CDR3 is TGTGCCAGCAGTGACTCCGCCGGGACAGGGGGCACCGGGGAGCTGTTTTTT. As protein: CASSDSAGTGGTGELFF.